The 22 T cell receptor beta chains below come from one sample, sequenced in a study of regulatory T cells in long-lasting Graves disease. TCR beta libraries were built with iRepertoire HTBI primers and Arm-PCR of CDR3 regions. TCRdb called the multiplex PCR reads again in MiXCR, with one record for every CDR3 protein. Counted here are 420,000 or so distinct CDR3 sequences, approximately 16% occurring once; the ten biggest clones make up roughly 23%. Specified time point: newly diagnosed GD, antithyroid drugs for less than 3 months. Scientists built the TCR library using RNA that was extracted from PBMCs. The same data also contributed to another study, on T cells in Graves' hyperthyroidism and ophthalmopathy.

The sequenced sample was peripheral blood mononuclear cells (PBMCs), obtained at new diagnosis, from a patient treated with antithyroid drugs. The receptors come from a young woman with Graves disease.

This clonotype was seen repeatedly, ten times or more. CDR3 region: CASRPGTSGRSSYEQYF. As DNA, the CDR3 is TGTGCCAGCAGGCCCGGGACTAGCGGGAGGAGTTCCTACGAGCAGTACTTC. This sequence joins TRBV7-9 and TRBJ2-7; 15 nucleotides line up with TRBD2. Germline lookup yields CDR1 SEHNR and CDR2 FQNEAQ (reference sequence). This CDR3 spans 17 amino acids. The ends lost 6 bases at V and 1 base at J; junction bases unmatched: 7.

This clonotype appeared many times. This CDR3 is CASSVTGGYYGYTF. CDR3 bases: TGTGCCAGCAGCGTGACAGGGGGTTACTATGGCTACACCTTC. The chain joins TRBV2 to TRBJ1-2; 9 bases match TRBD1. There are 14 residues in the CDR3. Germline values: CDR1 SNHLY, CDR2 FYNNEI. The V and J ends lost 6 bases and 3 bases, in that order; junction bases with no gene match: 5. The entire variable domain, with the rest obtained from reference TRBV2 and TRBJ1-2, is as follows: EPEVTQTPSHQVTQMGQEVILRCVPISNHLYFYWYRQILGQKVEFLVSFYNNEISEKSEIFDDQFSVERPDGSNFTLKIRSTKLEDSAMYFCASSVTGGYYGYTFGSGTRLTVV.

This clonotype was counted at least ten times. CDR3 sequence reads: CASSDRQGASGGGETQYF. The CDR3 bases are TGTGCCAGCAGCGATCGACAGGGGGCGTCGGGAGGAGGAGAGACCCAGTACTTC. This rearrangement joins TRBV7-8 to TRBJ2-5, with 10 bases aligning to TRBD1. The CDR3 has 18 amino acids. Trimming removed 5 bases from V and 4 bases from J; junction bases left unmatched: 16. Germline V gene data show CDR1 as SGHVS and CDR2 as FQNEAQ.

This clonotype was counted a few times. V gene TRBV6-2 or TRBV6-3 combines with J gene TRBJ2-6; possibly TRBD1 or TRBD2 for D (5 bases each). This CDR3 has 17 amino acids. The germline gives CDR1 MNHEY, CDR2 SVGEGT. V lost 6 bases and J 0 bases, leaving 15 bases between the germline ends. CDR3 in DNA: TGTGCCAGCAGACGCCGGGACGAGCTCTCTGGGGCCAACGTCCTGACTTTC. This gives the protein CASRRRDELSGANVLTF.

This clonotype appeared many times. This rearrangement joins TRBV2 to TRBJ2-3, with D perhaps being TRBD1 or TRBD2 (6 bases each). The V gene lost 6 bases and the J gene lost 2 bases, with 12 bases spanning the gap. CDR3 length: 14 residues. The V gene's germline CDR1 is SNHLY and CDR2 FYNNEI. The CDR3 here is CASSEPGATDTQYF. CDR3 bases: TGTGCCAGCAGCGAACCGGGGGCCACAGATACGCAGTATTTT.

CDR3 DNA: TGCGCCAGCAGCCTTCAGACTAGCGCCCGCTACGAGCAGTACTTC. Protein sequence: CASSLQTSARYEQYF. The chain combines TRBV5-1 with TRBJ2-7; TRBD2 matches at 8 bases. The trim removed 4 bases at V and 3 bases at J, leaving 9 bases unmatched. Germline V gene data show CDR1 as SGHRS and CDR2 as YFSETQ. The CDR3 spans 15 residues.

Only a few counts were recorded for this clonotype. The genes are TRBV12-3 or TRBV12-4 and TRBJ2-7; 8 bases match TRBD1. The CDR3 extends over 16 amino acids. Trimming cost V 0 bases and J 5 bases; bases outside gene matches: 9. In DNA form, the CDR3 reads TGTGCCAGCAGTTTAGCCCCCGGGGCAGGGGGCAACGAGCAGTACTTC. Residues: CASSLAPGAGGNEQYF.

The chain has TRBV6-1 and TRBJ1-4, with 7 bases lining up with TRBD1. This CDR3 spans 15 amino acids. Germline CDR1 MNHNS, CDR2 SASEGT. V was pared by 5 bases and J by 7 bases, with 10 bases of the junction left unmatched. The CDR3 bases are TGTGCCAGCAGTCGAAGACTCGGGACAGCTGAAAAACTGTTTTTT. As protein: CASSRRLGTAEKLFF.

V and J are TRBV24-1 and TRBJ2-5; TRBD1 or TRBD2 may be the D gene (6 bases each). The V gene lost 9 bases and the J gene lost 5 bases, with 18 bases spanning the gap. From germline, CDR1 is KGHDR and CDR2 SFDVKD. The CDR3 is 14 amino acids. The CDR3 sequence: CATAGAMGGETQYF. The CDR3, as DNA: TGTGCCACCGCTGGGGCCATGGGGGGCGAGACCCAGTACTTC.

V usage is TRBV7-9 and J usage is TRBJ2-7; the match to TRBD1 covers 7 bases. The CDR3 is 13 amino acids. With 5 bases clipped from V and 6 bases from J, the junction kept 7 bases outside the gene matches. The germline gives CDR1 SEHNR, CDR2 FQNEAQ (reference sequence). This CDR3 reads CASSQTGIREQYF. The CDR3 coding sequence is TGTGCCAGCAGCCAGACAGGGATCCGCGAGCAGTACTTC. Looking up the rest from reference TRBV7-9 and TRBJ2-7 gives the full variable domain: DTGVSQNPRHKITKRGQNVTFRCDPISEHNRLYWYRQTLGQGPEFLTYFQNEAQLEKSRLLSDRFSAERPKGSFSTLEIQRTEQGDSAMYLCASSQTGIREQYFGPGTRLTVT.

This clonotype was found many times. This chain links TRBV10-3 with TRBJ2-7; no firm D call. The germline gives CDR1 ENHRY, CDR2 SYGVKD. The CDR3 is 15 amino acids. V was shortened by 0 bases and J by 4 bases, with 13 bases between the two germline ends. The CDR3 protein is CAISESRMDGYEQYF. The CDR3 DNA is TGTGCCATCAGTGAGTCGCGGATGGATGGGTACGAGCAGTACTTC.

This clonotype occurred many times. The chain is built from TRBV11-3 and TRBJ1-1, with unresolved D. The germline CDR1 and CDR2 sequences are SGHNT and YENEEA. Trimming took 1 base from V and 4 from J, leaving 7 bases between them. The CDR3 is 13 amino acids. CDR3 in amino acids: CASSLVRFTEAFF. The CDR3 DNA sequence: TGTGCCAGCAGCTTAGTGAGGTTCACTGAAGCTTTCTTT.

This rearrangement joins TRBV30 to TRBJ2-2; D gene unclear. V gave up 2 bases and J gave up 6 bases, with 13 bases separating them. This CDR3 is built from 14 residues. In germline, CDR1 is GTSNPN, CDR2 SVGIG (reference sequence). The CDR3 spells CAWSSSRGAGELFF. For the CDR3, the DNA is TGTGCCTGGAGTTCTAGTCGTGGGGCCGGGGAGCTGTTTTTT.

The chain uses TRBV13 and TRBJ2-2; 12 bases map to TRBD2. The junction had 6 bases not matched to a gene; V was cut back by 5 bases and J by 8 bases. This CDR3 spans 15 amino acids. CDR1 and CDR2 (germline): PRHDT, FYEKMQ (reference sequence). The CDR3 DNA is TGTGCCAGCAGCCCCAGACTAGCGGGAGTGGGGGAGCTGTTTTTT. It specifies CASSPRLAGVGELFF. Variable domain in full (rest from reference TRBV13 and TRBJ2-2): AAGVIQSPRHLIKEKRETATLKCYPIPRHDTVYWYQQGPGQDPQFLISFYEKMQSDKGSIPDRFSAQQFSDYHSELNMSSLELGDSALYFCASSPRLAGVGELFFGEGSRLTVL.

This clonotype was observed a few times. The chain carries TRBV20-1 and TRBJ2-1; D gene ambiguous. This CDR3 is built from 14 residues. CDR1 and CDR2 (germline): DFQATT, SNEGSKA (reference sequence). Trimming took 5 bases from V and 0 from J, leaving 11 bases between them. The CDR3 loop is CSAEDLSSYNEQFF. CDR3 in DNA: TGCAGTGCTGAGGACCTGAGCTCCTACAATGAGCAGTTCTTC.

The chain employs TRBV18 and TRBJ2-2, with D perhaps matching TRBD1 or TRBD2 (6 bases each). This CDR3 has 15 residues. V was trimmed by 10 bases and J by 4 bases, leaving 19 bases between them. Germline CDR1 and CDR2: KGHSH and LQKENI. CDR3 bases: TGTGCCATCAAGGGGGATAGCGGAGTCACCGGGGAGCTGTTTTTT. It translates to CAIKGDSGVTGELFF.

This clonotype was detected only a few times. The rearrangement uses TRBV7-9 and TRBJ2-1; D is uncertain. Germline V gene lookup returns CDR1 SEHNR and CDR2 FQNEAQ (reference sequence). V was trimmed by 6 bases and J by 6 bases, leaving 3 bases between them. The CDR3 consists of 10 residues. CDR3 DNA sequence: TGTGCCAGCAGTATCAATGAGCAGTTCTTC. Translated: CASSINEQFF.

The chain is built from TRBV7-2 and TRBJ2-5, with unresolved D. With 1 base removed from V and 2 bases from J, the gap between germline ends came to 11 bases. CDR1 and CDR2 from the germline V gene are SGHTA and FQGNSA. CDR3 size: 15 residues. The CDR3 region has the DNA TGTGCCAGCAGCTTAGGACTCATGCCTCAAGAGACCCAGTACTTC. Protein product: CASSLGLMPQETQYF.

The chain couples TRBV16 to TRBJ1-3, with D maybe TRBD1 (6 bases). Germline CDR1 reads KGHSY; CDR2 reads FQNENV. There are 13 residues in the CDR3. Trimming took 4 bases from V and 3 from J, leaving 7 bases between them. The DNA for the CDR3 is TGTGCCAGCAGCCGGACAGTTGGAAACACCATATATTTT. Its translation is CASSRTVGNTIYF. The full variable domain, rest sourced from reference TRBV16 and TRBJ1-3, is GEEVAQTPKHLVRGEGQKAKLYCAPIKGHSYVFWYQQVLKNEFKFLISFQNENVFDETGMPKERFSAKCLPNSPCSLEIQATKLEDSAVYFCASSRTVGNTIYFGEGSWLTVV.

This clonotype was picked up a small number of times. This sequence joins TRBV10-3 and TRBJ1-6; 9 bases fit TRBD1. The CDR3 has 15 amino acids. CDR1 is ENHRY and CDR2 is SYGVKD in the germline V gene. V lost 2 bases, J lost 10 bases, and 6 bases stayed unmatched. CDR3 sequence reads: CAISEDRGLISPLHF. CDR3 DNA: TGTGCCATCAGTGAGGACAGGGGGTTGATATCACCCCTCCACTTT.

This clonotype has only a few counts. The rearrangement links TRBV11-1 to TRBJ2-1; 8 nucleotides agree with TRBD2. Looked up from germline, CDR1 is SGHAT and CDR2 is FQDESV (reference sequence). Unmatched junction bases numbered 12, after V lost 5 bases and J lost 6 bases. The CDR3 is made up of 16 amino acids. Here the CDR3 DNA reads TGTGCCAGCAGCATTCGATTACCGGGAGGGCGCAATGAGCAGTTCTTC. Amino acid sequence: CASSIRLPGGRNEQFF. The whole variable domain, filled in from reference TRBV11-1 and TRBJ2-1, reads EAEVAQSPRYKITEKSQAVAFWCDPISGHATLYWYRQILGQGPELLVQFQDESVVDDSQLPKDRFSAERLKGVDSTLKIQPAELGDSAMYLCASSIRLPGGRNEQFFGPGTRLTVL.

As regards this clonotype: A read error is possible here, since a much larger clone lies one base away. The chain combines TRBV29-1 with TRBJ2-7; 9 nucleotides align to TRBD2. The length of the CDR3 is 15 residues. After removal of 2 bases from V and 7 bases from J, the junction contained 12 bases not matched to a gene. CDR1 is SQVTM and CDR2 is ANQGSEA in the germline V gene. The CDR3: CSVEIAGVSYNEQYF. The CDR3 DNA reads TGCAGCGTTGAAATAGCGGGAGTCTCCTACAATGAGCAGTACTTC.